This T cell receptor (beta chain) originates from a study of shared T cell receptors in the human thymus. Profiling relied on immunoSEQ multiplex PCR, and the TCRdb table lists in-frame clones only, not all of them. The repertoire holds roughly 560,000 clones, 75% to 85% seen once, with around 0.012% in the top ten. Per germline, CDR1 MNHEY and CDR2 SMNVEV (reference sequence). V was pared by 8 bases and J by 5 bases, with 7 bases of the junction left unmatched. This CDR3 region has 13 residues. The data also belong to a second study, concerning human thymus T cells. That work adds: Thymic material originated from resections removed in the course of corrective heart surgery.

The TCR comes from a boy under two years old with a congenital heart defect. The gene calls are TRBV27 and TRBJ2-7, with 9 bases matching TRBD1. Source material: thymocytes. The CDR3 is CASWRTGAHEQYF. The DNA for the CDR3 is TGTGCCAGCTGGAGGACAGGGGCGCACGAGCAGTACTTC.